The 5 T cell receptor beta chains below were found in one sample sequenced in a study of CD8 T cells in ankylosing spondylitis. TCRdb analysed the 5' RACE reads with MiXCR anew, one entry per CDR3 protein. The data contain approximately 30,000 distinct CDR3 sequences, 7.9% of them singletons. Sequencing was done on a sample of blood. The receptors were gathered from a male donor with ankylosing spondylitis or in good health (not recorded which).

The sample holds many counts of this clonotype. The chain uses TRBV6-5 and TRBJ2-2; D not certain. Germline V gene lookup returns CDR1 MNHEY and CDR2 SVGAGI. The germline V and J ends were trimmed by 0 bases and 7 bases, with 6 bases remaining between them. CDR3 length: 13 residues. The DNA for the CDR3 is TGTGCCAGCAGTTACTCATCGGACGGGGAGCTGTTTTTT. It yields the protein CASSYSSDGELFF.

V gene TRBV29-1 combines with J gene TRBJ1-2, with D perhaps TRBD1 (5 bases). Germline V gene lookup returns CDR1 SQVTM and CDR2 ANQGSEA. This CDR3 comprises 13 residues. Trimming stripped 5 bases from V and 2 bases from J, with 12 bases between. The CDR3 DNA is TGCAGCGTTAAAGTGACAGAAAACTATGGCTACACCTTC. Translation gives CSVKVTENYGYTF.

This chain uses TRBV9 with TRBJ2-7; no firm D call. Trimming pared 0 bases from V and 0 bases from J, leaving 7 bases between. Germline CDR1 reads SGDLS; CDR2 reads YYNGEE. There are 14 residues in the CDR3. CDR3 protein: CASSVVPGSYEQYF. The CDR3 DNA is TGTGCCAGCAGCGTAGTACCGGGCTCCTACGAGCAGTACTTC.

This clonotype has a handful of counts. The CDR3 loop is CASSQGPGPGQPQHF. Here the CDR3 DNA reads TGCGCCAGCAGCCAAGGCCCAGGGCCGGGTCAGCCCCAGCATTTT. The chain is built from TRBV4-1 and TRBJ1-5; TRBD1 might be the D (5 bases). The CDR3 covers 15 residues. V dropped 1 base and J dropped 6 bases, with 13 bases sitting between them. Germline lookup yields CDR1 MGHRA and CDR2 YSYEKL.

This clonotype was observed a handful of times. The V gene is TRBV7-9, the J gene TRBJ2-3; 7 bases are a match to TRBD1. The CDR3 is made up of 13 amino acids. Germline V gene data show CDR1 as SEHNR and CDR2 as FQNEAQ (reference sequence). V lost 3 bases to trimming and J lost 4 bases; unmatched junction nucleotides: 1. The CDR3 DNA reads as TGTGCCAGCAGCTTGACAGGGCCAGATACGCAGTATTTT. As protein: CASSLTGPDTQYF.